The rows below give T cell receptor beta chains drawn from one sample of a study of beta chain features in type 1 diabetes. Clones were sequenced by immunoSEQ multiplex PCR, and TCRdb holds only the in-frame ones, with some missing. The data show hundreds of thousands of clones, around 12% seen once. The sample consisted of naive CD4+ T cells from blood. The source is a woman under 30 with type 1 diabetes. CDR3s include the opening cysteine and the closing phenylalanine or tryptophan. Fields, in order: V gene, clone size, J gene, D gene, CDR3 DNA, CDR3 protein. D genes are given only for firm matches. Rows may omit the clone size; those that give it use once, few, many or a size class.

>TRBV5-6|few|TRBJ1-5|-
TGTGCCAGCAGCTTGTGGGGTCGGGATAGCAATCAGCCCCAGCATTTT
CASSLWGRDSNQPQHF
>TRBV12-5|few|TRBJ2-1|-
TGTGCTAGTGGTTTAGAGTTTCTCGGTGAGCAGTTCTTC
CASGLEFLGEQFF
>TRBV2|-|TRBJ2-3|-
TGTGCCAGCAGTGAATTGGGGGGTCCCACAGATACGCAGTATTTT
CASSELGGPTDTQYF
>TRBV28|few|TRBJ1-1|-
TGTGCCAGCAGTACAGGCGACAGGACCTCGAACACTGAAGCTTTCTTT
CASSTGDRTSNTEAFF
>TRBV5-6|once|TRBJ2-5|-
TGTGCCAGCAGCTTGGCCGGGGGTTTCCAAGAGACCCAGTACTTC
CASSLAGGFQETQYF
>TRBV28|few|TRBJ2-2|TRBD2
TGTGCCAGCAGTGCCCTAGCGGGAAGGAACACCGGGGAGCTGTTTTTT
CASSALAGRNTGELFF
>TRBV10-3|few|TRBJ2-5|-
TGTGCCATCAGTGGGACTTCCGTCGAGACCCAGTACTTC
CAISGTSVETQYF
>TRBV4-1|-|TRBJ1-1|TRBD1
TGCGCCAGCAGCGGCCGGGACAGGGCTTTTGGGACTGAAGCTTTCTTT
CASSGRDRAFGTEAFF
>TRBV25-1|few|TRBJ1-2|-
TGTGCCAGCAGTGATGTCCCCGTGCGAGGCTACACCTTC
CASSDVPVRGYTF
>TRBV5-1|few|TRBJ1-5|-
TGCGCCAGCAGTCTTGGGGACAACAGCAATCAGCCCCAGCATTTT
CASSLGDNSNQPQHF
>TRBV19|few|TRBJ2-1|TRBD1
TGTGCCAGTACACAGGGGTTTGAGCAGTTCTTC
CASTQGFEQFF
>TRBV19|once|TRBJ2-1|-
TGTGCCAGTAGTTTACCTGGATATCGGGTTGAGCAGTTCTTC
CASSLPGYRVEQFF
>TRBV4-3|-|TRBJ2-6|-
TGCGCCAGCAGCCAAGATCATGACAGCTCTGGGGCCAACGTCCTGACTTTC
CASSQDHDSSGANVLTF
>TRBV7-2|few|TRBJ2-7|TRBD1
TGTGCCAGCAGCTTTCCGGGACAGGGTATCGACGAGCAGTACTTC
CASSFPGQGIDEQYF
>TRBV9|few|TRBJ1-1|-
TGTGCCAGCAGCGCGGACAGAGACACTGAAGCTTTCTTT
CASSADRDTEAFF
>TRBV18|-|TRBJ1-5|TRBD1
TGTGCCAGCTCATTTTCCGGGACAGAGAATCAGCCCCAGCATTTT
CASSFSGTENQPQHF
>TRBV29-1|few|TRBJ1-1|-
TGCAGCGTTGAGCGGGGGAACACTGAAGCTTTCTTT
CSVERGNTEAFF
>TRBV11-2|few|TRBJ1-2|TRBD1
TGTGCCAGCAGCTTAGAAGGCAGGGGGGGCTACACCTTC
CASSLEGRGGYTF
>TRBV5-1|-|TRBJ2-3|TRBD2
TGCGCCAGCGGGACTAGCGGGAGACGGGCAGATACGCAGTATTTT
CASGTSGRRADTQYF
>TRBV4-3|-|TRBJ2-2|-
TGCGCCAGCAGCCAAGAGGCAGGGCACACCGGGGAGCTGTTTTTT
CASSQEAGHTGELFF
>TRBV6-1|few|TRBJ1-2|TRBD1
TGTGCCAGCAGTGAAGGGGGACAGCTTACCTATGGCTACACCTTC
CASSEGGQLTYGYTF
>TRBV11-2|-|TRBJ2-2|TRBD2
TGTGCCAGCAGCCGTAGACTAGCGAGAGACACCGGGGAGCTGTTTTTT
CASSRRLARDTGELFF
>TRBV5-6|few|TRBJ1-3|-
TGTGCCAGCAGCTTGGGTCAGGGAAACACCATATATTTT
CASSLGQGNTIYF
>TRBV7-2|few|TRBJ2-2|-
TGTGCCAGCAGCTTACTATCCGGGGAGCTGTTTTTT
CASSLLSGELFF
>TRBV10-3|-|TRBJ2-7|-
TGTGCCATCAAGGAGCGCCCCAGCGGCGAGCAGTACTTC
CAIKERPSGEQYF
>TRBV25-1|-|TRBJ2-2|-
TGTGCCAGCAAGACAGGTTCGGGCGGGGAGCTGTTTTTT
CASKTGSGGELFF
>TRBV14|-|TRBJ2-1|-
TGTGCCAGCAGCCAAGGGGTGGGCTACTCCTACAATGAGCAGTTCTTC
CASSQGVGYSYNEQFF
>TRBV5-1|-|TRBJ2-6|TRBD2
TGCGCCAGCAGCTTGGGTACTAGCGGAGTCTCTGGGGCCAACGTCCTGACTTTC
CASSLGTSGVSGANVLTF
>TRBV27|-|TRBJ2-5|TRBD2
TGTGCCAGCGGACGACTAGCGGGAGTCATGGAGACCCAGTACTTC
CASGRLAGVMETQYF
>TRBV5-4|-|TRBJ2-5|TRBD2
TGTGCCAGCAGCTTTGGGCTAGCGGGAAGGGAGACCCAGTACTTC
CASSFGLAGRETQYF
>TRBV12-5|-|TRBJ2-7|-
TGTGCTAGTGGTTTGTTCGGTCACGAGCAGTACTTC
CASGLFGHEQYF
>TRBV7-9|few|TRBJ1-2|TRBD1
TGTGCCAGCAGCCGATCATGGGGACAGGGTGTTGGATATGGCTACACCTTC
CASSRSWGQGVGYGYTF
>TRBV5-1|few|TRBJ2-5|TRBD2
TGCGCCAGCAGCTTGTTCACTAGCGAGTTGGGAGAGACCCAGTACTTC
CASSLFTSELGETQYF
>TRBV7-9|-|TRBJ2-7|TRBD2
TGTGCCAGCAGCACCATAGCGGGAACCCCCTACGAGCAGTACTTC
CASSTIAGTPYEQYF
>TRBV27|-|TRBJ2-7|-
TGTGCCAGCGCAAAATGGGGGCTGTCCTACGAGCAGTACTTC
CASAKWGLSYEQYF
>TRBV15|-|TRBJ1-2|TRBD1
TGTGCCACCAGCAGGACAGGGACCCCACGGAACTATGGCTACACCTTC
CATSRTGTPRNYGYTF
>TRBV20-1|few|TRBJ2-7|-
TGCAGTGCTAGAGGAACCGAGGAGCAGTACTTC
CSARGTEEQYF
>TRBV29-1|-|TRBJ1-2|-
TGCAGCGTCCCGAGGGAATATGGCTACACCTTC
CSVPREYGYTF
>TRBV5-1|-|TRBJ1-1|-
TGCGCCAGCAGCTTGGCAGAGAACACTGAAGCTTTCTTT
CASSLAENTEAFF
>TRBV29-1|-|TRBJ2-3|TRBD2
TGCAGCGTTGATCCCACTAGCGGGAGGCCCACAGATACGCAGTATTTT
CSVDPTSGRPTDTQYF